One sample yielded the 32 T cell receptor beta chains listed below, sequenced in a study of low-dose radiotherapy and immunotherapy resistance in tumors. Indicated time point: before trial treatment. First-strand cDNA used TRAV- and TRBV-specific primers, covering alpha and beta chains. Over about 18 PCR cycles, TCRs were amplified from a constant-region primer and V-primer adapter. In TCRdb, the reads were re-called with MiXCR into one record per CDR3 protein. The sample records around 68,000 distinct CDR3 sequences, more than 20% being singletons. The specimen was PBMCs, collected before treatment. These receptors came from a male donor with rectosigmoid adenocarcinoma.

The sample holds many counts of this clonotype. V and J are TRBV6-2 or TRBV6-3 and TRBJ1-5, with TRBD1 matching over 10 bases. This CDR3 is 19 amino acids long. Germline lookup yields CDR1 MNHEY and CDR2 SVGEGT. V lost 8 bases, J lost 5 bases, and 21 bases stayed unmatched. The CDR3 region is CASGGQRPGQGLRDQPQHF. CDR3 DNA: TGTGCCAGCGGGGGCCAGAGACCGGGACAGGGGCTTCGCGATCAGCCCCAGCATTTT.

This clonotype was detected only a few times. The chain is built from TRBV27 and TRBJ2-2, with 10 bases aligning to TRBD2. Germline assignment: CDR1 MNHEY and CDR2 SMNVEV (reference sequence). V dropped 5 bases and J dropped 0; count of bases not matched to a gene: 6. This CDR3 contains 17 residues. CDR3 in amino acids: CASSPVGLAANTGELFF. CDR3 coding DNA: TGTGCCAGCAGTCCGGTCGGACTAGCGGCGAACACCGGGGAGCTGTTTTTT.

The sample holds many counts of this clonotype. This chain joins TRBV28 and TRBJ1-2; possible D gene TRBD1, 5 bases. From germline, CDR1 is MDHEN and CDR2 SYDVKM. This CDR3 contains 15 residues. Trimming stripped 3 bases from V and 2 bases from J, with 13 bases between. The CDR3 DNA reads as TGTGCCAGCAGTTTTCAGCGGGGCCTCAACTATGGCTACACCTTC. This translates into CASSFQRGLNYGYTF.

Points on this clonotype: A far larger clone lies a single base away; this is likely a read error. The chain has TRBV11-1 and TRBJ2-7; D might be TRBD2 (5 bases). V was cut by 10 bases and J by 7 bases, with 23 bases left in between. From germline, CDR1 is SGHAT and CDR2 FQDESV (reference sequence). This CDR3 comprises 14 residues. The DNA for the CDR3 is TGTGCCACCCGAAGGGAGAGCTCCTACAATGAGCAGTACTTC. Translated: CATRRESSYNEQYF. Full variable domain (missing parts from reference TRBV11-1 and TRBJ2-7): EAEVAQSPRYKITEKSQAVAFWCDPISGHATLYWYRQILGQGPELLVQFQDESVVDDSQLPKDRFSAERLKGVDSTLKIQPAELGDSAMYLCATRRESSYNEQYFGPGTRLTVT.

This clonotype was seen ten or more times. The CDR3 protein is CASTANQKREKLFF. As DNA, the CDR3 is TGTGCCAGTACCGCAAACCAGAAACGGGAAAAACTGTTTTTT. The chain recombines TRBV19 with TRBJ1-4, with D hard to call. The CDR3 sequence is 14 residues long. The germline CDR1 and CDR2 sequences are LNHDA and SQIVND (reference sequence). Between the trimmed V and J ends, which lost 7 bases and 8 bases, there was a span of 17 bases.

This clonotype was picked up many times. V is TRBV28 and J is TRBJ2-4; TRBD2 might be the D (5 bases). CDR1 MDHEN and CDR2 SYDVKM come from the germline V gene. Trimming took off 6 bases at V and 0 bases at J, with 12 bases between the two ends. This CDR3 has 15 residues. The CDR3, as DNA: TGTGCCAGCAGCCGCGGGCAGATAGCCAAAAACATTCAGTACTTC. Protein sequence: CASSRGQIAKNIQYF.

At least ten counts were recorded for this clonotype. The CDR3: CASSSSGQGGTEAFF. CDR3 DNA: TGTGCCAGCAGTTCATCGGGACAGGGGGGCACTGAAGCTTTCTTT. V gene TRBV28 combines with J gene TRBJ1-1, with 11 bases fitting TRBD1. The germline V gene has CDR1 MDHEN and CDR2 SYDVKM. The V gene end was trimmed by 4 bases and the J gene end by 4 bases; junction bases not matched to a gene: 5. The CDR3 has 15 amino acids.

At least ten counts were recorded for this clonotype. The junction shows a germline mismatch at one end, possibly a read error. CDR3 residues: CASSAGHLF. The CDR3 DNA sequence: TGTGCCAGCAGCGCGGGACACCTTTTT. The chain joins TRBV6-4 to TRBJ1-4; the D gene is possibly TRBD1 (6 bases). Germline values: CDR1 MRHNA, CDR2 SNTAGT. The CDR3 has 9 residues.

The rearrangement joins TRBV11-3 to TRBJ2-7, with 14 bases lining up with TRBD2. Losses at the gene ends were 0 bases for V and 9 bases for J; bases not matched to a gene: 13. The CDR3 is made up of 18 amino acids. CDR1 and CDR2 from the germline V gene are SGHNT and YENEEA. The CDR3, as DNA: TGTGCCAGCAGCTTAGACCAGAGCGGGACTAGCGGGGGCAATGGGCAGTACTTC. Protein: CASSLDQSGTSGGNGQYF.

This clonotype was counted ten times or more. The chain combines TRBV2 with TRBJ1-5; 7 nucleotides agree with TRBD1. The CDR3 loop spans 20 amino acids. V dropped 6 bases and J dropped 1; count of bases not matched to a gene: 21. Germline V gene lookup returns CDR1 SNHLY and CDR2 FYNNEI. DNA for the CDR3: TGTGCCAGCAGCGAAACGACGACAGGGTGGCCGGGAGTAAGCAATCAGCCCCAGCATTTT. Protein: CASSETTTGWPGVSNQPQHF.

The table lists this clonotype with many counts. This CDR3 is CSVRQQGATSEAFF. The CDR3 DNA reads TGCAGCGTGAGACAACAGGGGGCTACATCTGAAGCTTTCTTT. The chain is built from TRBV29-1 and TRBJ1-1; 9 bases line up with TRBD1. Germline V gene data show CDR1 as SQVTM and CDR2 as ANQGSEA. The CDR3 length is 14 residues. Unmatched junction bases numbered 11, after V lost 6 bases and J lost 6 bases.

This clonotype was detected many times. The chain uses TRBV28 and TRBJ1-2; tentative D call: TRBD1 (6 bases). This CDR3 contains 14 residues. The germline CDR1 and CDR2 sequences are MDHEN and SYDVKM. The V end lost 8 bases, the J end lost 4 bases, and 17 bases lay between the germline ends. The CDR3 loop reads CASQGQAYGYGYTF. DNA of the CDR3: TGTGCCAGCCAGGGGCAGGCATACGGCTATGGCTACACCTTC.

This clonotype was detected ten times or more. The chain combines TRBV6-2 or TRBV6-3 with TRBJ2-3, with D perhaps given as TRBD1 or TRBD2 (5 bases each). The length of the CDR3 is 15 residues. Germline-derived CDR1 and CDR2 are MNHEY and SVGEGT. The ends were cut back, 8 bases at V and 3 bases at J, with 18 bases in the middle. CDR3 nucleotides: TGTGCCAGCCGCCCCTCTGGGGGAGATACAGATACGCAGTATTTT. Its translation is CASRPSGGDTDTQYF.

A word on this clonotype: A far larger clone is off by one base, so a read error is likely. The chain links TRBV6-2 or TRBV6-3 to TRBJ1-6, with D possibly TRBD1 on 5 matching bases. Germline assignment: CDR1 MNHEY and CDR2 SVGEGT. This CDR3 contains 12 residues. CDR3 DNA sequence: TGTGTCAGCAGTGCCCTGACAGCACCCCTCCACTTT. Its protein is CVSSALTAPLHF.

This clonotype was picked up many times. V usage is TRBV4-1 and J usage is TRBJ2-1, with D maybe TRBD2 (6 bases). This CDR3 has 15 residues. V lost 1 base, J lost 7 bases, and 14 bases lay in between. Germline V gene data show CDR1 as MGHRA and CDR2 as YSYEKL. This CDR3 reads CASSQGRTGRNEQFF. The CDR3 region has the DNA TGCGCCAGCAGCCAAGGACGGACGGGGAGGAATGAGCAGTTCTTC.

This clonotype has at least ten counts. J is TRBJ1-5 and V is TRBV6-2 or TRBV6-3; possible D gene TRBD1, 5 bases. This CDR3 contains 14 residues. The V end lost 5 bases, the J end lost 7 bases, and 15 bases lay between the germline ends. Germline values: CDR1 MNHEY, CDR2 SVGEGT. CDR3 sequence (DNA): TGTGCCAGCAGTGGGGACTCAGGCGGGCAGCCCCAGCATTTT. Residues: CASSGDSGGQPQHF.

In this sample, this clonotype turned up many times. The chain is built from TRBV19 and TRBJ2-3, with D possibly matching TRBD2 (6 bases). V lost 2 bases, J lost 6 bases, and 24 bases lay in between. The CDR3 loop spans 18 amino acids. The V gene's germline CDR1 is LNHDA and CDR2 SQIVND (reference sequence). The CDR3: CASSIFGTGLLNVDTQYF. DNA of the CDR3: TGTGCCAGTAGTATATTCGGGACTGGGCTCCTGAATGTTGATACGCAGTATTTT.

This clonotype was observed many times. The rearrangement joins TRBV7-9 to TRBJ2-5, with TRBD1 matching over 7 bases. Germline loops: CDR1 SEHNR, CDR2 FQNEAQ (reference sequence). The J segment lost 9 bases and the V segment lost 5 bases, leaving 15 bases of the junction unmatched. The CDR3 runs 15 residues. The CDR3 spells CASSKDRVALRAQYF. For the CDR3, the DNA is TGTGCCAGCAGCAAAGACAGGGTGGCCCTCAGGGCCCAGTACTTC.

This clonotype has just one count. A read error is likely here: a far larger clone is one base away. The V call is TRBV7-6, the J call TRBJ2-7, with 12 bases matching TRBD2. CDR1 is SGHVS, CDR2 FNYEAQ, per germline. The CDR3 runs to 15 residues. CDR3 DNA sequence: TGTGCTAGCAGTTCTAGCGGGAGGGCGGGGAATGAGCAGTACTTC. Protein product: CASSSSGRAGNEQYF.

This clonotype was observed many times. This chain uses TRBV7-9 with TRBJ2-5; 9 bases are a match to TRBD2. The J segment lost 5 bases and the V segment lost 1 base, leaving 5 bases of the junction unmatched. Germline V gives CDR1 SEHNR, CDR2 FQNEAQ (reference sequence). This CDR3 is 15 amino acids long. The CDR3 nucleotides read TGTGCCAGCAGCTTAGGCGGGACTAGCATGGAGACCCAGTACTTC. Its protein is CASSLGGTSMETQYF.

This clonotype came up a few times. The V call is TRBV7-8, the J call TRBJ2-2; no clear D. The CDR3 extends over 12 amino acids. Germline values: CDR1 SGHVS, CDR2 FQNEAQ. V gave up 0 bases and J gave up 9 bases, with 5 bases separating them. The CDR3 loop reads CASSLAPRELFF. Written as DNA, the CDR3 is TGTGCCAGCAGCTTAGCGCCGCGGGAGCTGTTTTTT. Supplemented by reference TRBV7-8 and TRBJ2-2, the full variable domain reads GAGVSQSPRYKVAKRGQDVALRCDPISGHVSLFWYQQALGQGPEFLTYFQNEAQLDKSGLPSDRFFAERPEGSVSTLKIQRTQQEDSAVYLCASSLAPRELFFGEGSRLTVL.

J is TRBJ2-5 and V is TRBV7-2; a possible D gene is TRBD1 (5 bases). Trimming took off 5 bases at V and 3 bases at J, with 16 bases between the two ends. CDR3 length: 15 residues. Per germline, CDR1 SGHTA and CDR2 FQGNSA. Here the CDR3 DNA reads TGTGCCAGCAGCCCGTACGGGCAGGGAAAAGAGACCCAGTACTTC. It specifies CASSPYGQGKETQYF.

The sample holds many counts of this clonotype. DNA for the CDR3: TGTGCCAGCAGCTTCGACAGGGGGGCTATTGGCTACACCTTC. Amino acid sequence: CASSFDRGAIGYTF. The chain links TRBV11-2 to TRBJ1-2, with TRBD1 matching 9 bases. From germline, CDR1 is SGHAT and CDR2 FQNNGV. V shed 3 bases and J 7 bases; nucleotides not matched to a gene: 6. The CDR3 runs to 14 residues.

This clonotype was counted ten times or more. The CDR3 coding sequence is TGCGCCAGCAGTCAATCTTGGGGTTATCGCCCCAATCAGCCCCAGCATTTT. Its translation is CASSQSWGYRPNQPQHF. The chain links TRBV23-1 to TRBJ1-5; D gene ambiguous. TRBV23-1 is classed as an ORF, of uncertain function. V lost 0 bases, J lost 3 bases, and 15 bases lay in between. This CDR3 contains 17 residues.

This clonotype qualifies as medium-sized. The V call is TRBV20-1, the J call TRBJ2-1, with D unresolved. The V gene's germline CDR1 is DFQATT and CDR2 SNEGSKA (reference sequence). The V end lost 5 bases, the J end lost 0 bases, and 14 bases lay between the germline ends. The CDR3 has 15 residues. The CDR3 DNA follows: TGCAGTGCTGCTCCAGCGTGGAGCTCCTACAATGAGCAGTTCTTC. This gives the protein CSAAPAWSSYNEQFF.

This clonotype was detected ten times or more. This chain connects TRBV2 to TRBJ2-5; D is possibly TRBD2 (5 bases). Germline values: CDR1 SNHLY, CDR2 FYNNEI. The CDR3 runs 11 residues. Between the trimmed V and J ends, which lost 4 bases and 9 bases, there was a span of 9 bases. The DNA for the CDR3 is TGTGCCAGCAGTGCACTGAGGGCCCAGTACTTC. Its translation: CASSALRAQYF.

This clonotype was counted ten times or more. The chain employs TRBV7-2 and TRBJ2-6; the D gene is possibly TRBD1 (5 bases). Germline lookup yields CDR1 SGHTA and CDR2 FQGNSA. The CDR3 length is 17 residues. Trimming pared 2 bases from V and 0 bases from J, leaving 11 bases between. CDR3 DNA sequence: TGTGCCAGCAGCTTAAAAGGGGAAACCTCTGGGGCCAACGTCCTGACTTTC. Protein: CASSLKGETSGANVLTF.

Many counts were recorded for this clonotype. The chain joins TRBV24-1 to TRBJ2-1; TRBD2 aligns across 7 bases. Germline CDR1 is KGHDR and CDR2 is SFDVKD. V shed 9 bases, J shed 6 bases, and the junction held 13 bases outside the gene matches. This CDR3 is 15 amino acids long. Here the CDR3 reads CATRRGEGSFNEQFF. In nucleotides, the CDR3 is TGTGCCACCCGACGGGGGGAGGGCTCGTTCAATGAGCAGTTCTTC.

This clonotype was found many times. The chain is built from TRBV5-4 and TRBJ1-1; D possibly corresponds to TRBD1 (5 bases). The germline V and J ends were trimmed by 7 bases and 6 bases, with 16 bases remaining between them. CDR1 is SGHNT, CDR2 YYREEE, per germline (reference sequence). CDR3 size: 13 residues. Written as DNA, the CDR3 is TGTGCCAGCTCGGGGGGGTTCGGCGCTGAAGCTTTCTTT. It encodes CASSGGFGAEAFF.

CDR3 sequence reads: CAWSRPGQSPYEQYF. The CDR3 nucleotides are TGTGCCTGGAGTCGACCGGGACAGAGCCCCTACGAGCAGTACTTC. This chain uses TRBV30 with TRBJ2-7; 7 bases align to TRBD1. CDR1 is GTSNPN and CDR2 is SVGIG in the germline V gene (reference sequence). The CDR3 has 15 residues. Unmatched junction bases numbered 9, after V lost 2 bases and J lost 2 bases.

CDR3 amino acids: CASSFVGPNTGELFF. The DNA for the CDR3 is TGTGCCAGCAGTTTCGTGGGACCGAACACCGGGGAGCTGTTTTTT. This chain connects TRBV28 to TRBJ2-2, with D perhaps TRBD1 or TRBD2 (5 bases each). This CDR3 is 15 amino acids long. CDR1 and CDR2 from the germline V gene are MDHEN and SYDVKM. V was clipped by 3 bases and J by 0 bases, with 8 bases between them.

This sequence joins TRBV19 and TRBJ2-7; D may be TRBD2 (6 bases). The CDR3 has 14 residues. Germline CDR1 reads LNHDA; CDR2 reads SQIVND (reference sequence). V was clipped by 3 bases and J by 1 base, with 10 bases between them. The CDR3 sequence is CASSIAGLSYEQYF. Written as DNA, the CDR3 is TGTGCCAGTAGTATTGCGGGGCTTTCCTACGAGCAGTACTTC.